The next 5 T cell receptor beta chains were all read from a single sample in a study of shared T cell receptors in the human thymus (dated by TCRdb to the early 2020s). The method was the immunoSEQ multiplex PCR assay. TCRdb obtained this table from immuneACCESS and retained in-frame rearrangements with V and J assigned. These tables miss some clones; where compared with another copy, unresolved V genes account for less than half of the shortfall, and the remainder is unexplained. In this sample the table shows 700,000 to 750,000 clones, 70% to 90% of which occur a single time. Approximately 0.01% of the sample rests with the top ten. This sample was shared with a second study, whose subject was human thymus T cells.

Specimen: thymocytes. The origin of the receptors is a girl younger than two with a congenital heart defect. Donor details come from another sample of the same person, matched by shared clones.

This chain connects TRBV18 to TRBJ1-1; tentative D call: TRBD1 (5 bases). Trimming pared 5 bases from V and 3 bases from J, leaving 13 bases between. The CDR3 covers 14 residues. Germline CDR1 KGHSH, CDR2 LQKENI. The CDR3 DNA is TGTGCCAGCTCAATCCCGGGGGAGGACACTGAAGCTTTCTTT. It specifies CASSIPGEDTEAFF.

V gene TRBV6-6 combines with J gene TRBJ1-1; TRBD1 aligns across 10 bases. This CDR3 contains 16 residues. After removal of 6 bases from V and 4 bases from J, the junction contained 11 bases not matched to a gene. The germline V gene has CDR1 MNHNY and CDR2 SVGAGI (reference sequence). CDR3: CASSNPRRDRGTEAFF. In DNA form, the CDR3 reads TGTGCCAGCAGCAATCCCCGTCGGGACAGGGGCACTGAAGCTTTCTTT.

V is TRBV28 and J is TRBJ2-7, with D perhaps matching TRBD1 (6 bases). The CDR3 loop spans 16 amino acids. CDR1 and CDR2 (germline): MDHEN, SYDVKM. Trimming stripped 0 bases from V and 4 bases from J, with 16 bases between. The CDR3 DNA reads TGTGCCAGCAGTTTATGCAAAAATACAGGGAAGTACGAGCAGTACTTC. It yields the protein CASSLCKNTGKYEQYF.

The chain couples TRBV6-6 to TRBJ1-4, with TRBD1 matching 9 bases. The CDR3 extends over 14 amino acids. Looked up from germline, CDR1 is MNHNY and CDR2 is SVGAGI (reference sequence). The J segment lost 8 bases and the V segment lost 4 bases, leaving 5 bases of the junction unmatched. Here the CDR3 DNA reads TGTGCCAGCAGTTCCGGGACAGGGAAGGAAAAACTGTTTTTT. Its translation is CASSSGTGKEKLFF.

This rearrangement joins TRBV28 to TRBJ1-5; D remains ambiguous. Trimming left V 6 bases short and J 0 bases short, with 9 bases between. Looked up from germline, CDR1 is MDHEN and CDR2 is SYDVKM. This CDR3 comprises 14 residues. This chain's CDR3 is CASSQTTSNQPQHF. The CDR3 nucleotides read TGTGCCAGCAGCCAAACAACTAGCAATCAGCCCCAGCATTTT.